The sequence of this T cell receptor beta chain was determined in a study of blood T cell repertoires in COVID-19. Study summary: Some COVID-19 samples were acute and others convalescent; all came from the United States, Italy and Spain. From T cells, B-cell-depleted T cells, or PBMCs came the material, which was cDNA or gDNA.

Trimming pared 5 bases from V and 4 bases from J, leaving 6 bases between. The CDR3 sequence is 12 residues long. The V gene's germline CDR1 is SEHNR and CDR2 FQNEAQ (reference sequence). Original processing notes: Nucleated cell number was recorded as an estimate derived from reference gene primer amplification. Profiling relied on immunoSEQ multiplex PCR, and the TCRdb table lists in-frame clones only, not all of them. V and J calls and clone size are copied from that table; D and trimming were computed from the DNA. The sample comprises 75,000 to 80,000 clones, 80% to 90% of which are singletons, and 15% to 20% rests with the top ten.

The receptor was isolated from a human donor in a cohort sampled during active COVID-19. The chain recombines TRBV7-9 with TRBJ1-3; D call uncertain. Material: peripheral blood. Written as DNA, the CDR3 is TGTGCCAGCAGCAGCCCCGGAAACACCATATATTTT. Translating it yields CASSSPGNTIYF.